The 9 T cell receptor beta chains given below trace back to one sample, sequenced in a study of siplizumab effects on memory and regulatory T cells. As described, mixed lymphocyte reaction cells underwent coculture at 37°C for a duration of roughly six days. What these receptors recognize is not known. The protocol was immunoSEQ multiplex PCR, while the TCRdb copy is restricted to in-frame clones and leaves out a portion. The sample consists of 15,000 to 25,000 clones, around 40% of them appearing once. Source material: CFSE-low (dividing) CD4+ T cells sorted from an allogeneic mixed lymphocyte reaction. The receptors stem from a human donor in good health; the cells came from an allogeneic mixed lymphocyte reaction. Some clones in this sample may be carry-over from other donors' samples.

The CDR3 region is CASSVPGSKGLLRNQPQHF. The CDR3 region has the DNA TGTGCCAGCAGTGTTCCGGGGAGCAAAGGGCTATTGCGCAATCAGCCCCAGCATTTT. V gene TRBV2 combines with J gene TRBJ1-5; D not certain. V was clipped by 4 bases and J by 2 bases, with 24 bases between them. Germline-derived CDR1 and CDR2 are SNHLY and FYNNEI. This CDR3 spans 19 amino acids. The full variable domain, with the rest looked up from reference TRBV2 and TRBJ1-5, is EPEVTQTPSHQVTQMGQEVILRCVPISNHLYFYWYRQILGQKVEFLVSFYNNEISEKSEIFDDQFSVERPDGSNFTLKIRSTKLEDSAMYFCASSVPGSKGLLRNQPQHFGDGTRLSIL.

This sequence joins TRBV27 and TRBJ2-7; 9 bases align to TRBD1. The CDR3 consists of 12 residues. The germline CDR1 and CDR2 sequences are MNHEY and SMNVEV (reference sequence). Trimming removed 5 bases from V and 9 bases from J; junction bases left unmatched: 5. In DNA form, the CDR3 reads TGTGCCAGCAGTAACACAGGGGGCTCGCAGTACTTC. Translation: CASSNTGGSQYF.

This clone appeared a few times. The chain employs TRBV7-3 and TRBJ2-7; 9 bases fit TRBD1. This CDR3 contains 15 residues. The germline V gene has CDR1 SGHTA and CDR2 FQGTGA. The ends lost 3 bases at V and 5 bases at J; junction bases unmatched: 8. The CDR3 region is CASSFPGQGRNEQYF. In DNA form, the CDR3 reads TGTGCCAGCAGCTTCCCCGGACAGGGGAGAAACGAGCAGTACTTC. Supplemented by reference TRBV7-3 and TRBJ2-7, the full variable domain reads GAGVSQTPSNKVTEKGKYVELRCDPISGHTALYWYRQSLGQGPEFLIYFQGTGAADDSGLPNDRFFAVRPEGSVSTLKIQRTERGDSAVYLCASSFPGQGRNEQYFGPGTRLTVT.

This clone was seen only a few times. The J gene is TRBJ1-2, the V gene TRBV10-3, with 9 bases matching TRBD1. The CDR3 length is 13 residues. V lost 5 bases and J lost 6; bases outside the gene matches: 4. Per germline, CDR1 ENHRY and CDR2 SYGVKD. The CDR3 loop is CAISWDRVDGYTF. The CDR3 nucleotides are TGTGCCATCAGTTGGGACAGGGTAGATGGCTACACCTTC.

The chain combines TRBV5-2 with TRBJ2-7; the tabulated D call, TRBD2, remains unverified against the DNA. TRBV5-2 is assigned pseudogene status. The CDR3 is made up of 16 amino acids. CDR3 region: CASSLAWGLAGGIPYF. The CDR3 DNA sequence: TGTGCCAGCAGCCTAGCCTGGGGACTAGCGGGGGGTATCCCGTACTTC.

The table lists this clone with a count of one. J is TRBJ2-5 and V is TRBV15; D gene uncertain. This CDR3 has 15 amino acids. The V gene's germline CDR1 is LNHNV and CDR2 YYDKDF (reference sequence). V was clipped by 1 base and J by 5 bases, with 14 bases between them. The CDR3 reads CATSRGRPFQETQYF. In DNA form, the CDR3 reads TGTGCCACCAGCAGAGGCCGACCGTTCCAGGAGACCCAGTACTTC.

This clone is medium-sized. The rearrangement uses TRBV10-3 and TRBJ1-2; D uncertain. CDR1 and CDR2 (germline): ENHRY, SYGVKD. V was shortened by 7 bases and J by 8 bases, with 11 bases between the two germline ends. The CDR3 has 11 amino acids. Here the CDR3 reads CAIKQTAGYTF. The CDR3 region has the DNA TGTGCCATCAAACAGACGGCAGGCTACACCTTC.

This clone was counted many times. This chain connects TRBV4-2 to TRBJ2-3; TRBD2 matches 12 bases. V gave up 2 bases and J gave up 4 bases; unmatched junction bases: 7. CDR3 length equals 17 residues. The germline CDR1 and CDR2 sequences are LGHNA and YNFKEQ. The CDR3 protein is CASSQRMGLAGADTQYF. In DNA form, the CDR3 reads TGTGCCAGCAGCCAACGGATGGGACTAGCGGGCGCAGATACGCAGTATTTT.

This clone was seen repeatedly, ten times or more. V and J are TRBV6-1 and TRBJ2-7; 10 bases line up with TRBD1. J gave up 6 bases and V 4 bases, and 9 bases lay outside the gene matches. The CDR3 runs to 15 residues. The germline V gene encodes CDR1 MNHNS and CDR2 SASEGT. This chain's CDR3 is CASSGDRGRRFEQYF. For the CDR3, the DNA is TGTGCCAGCAGTGGCGACAGGGGGCGTCGATTCGAGCAGTACTTC.